A selection of T cell receptor beta chains follows, all from one sample in a study of T-cell reconstitution after alpha-beta-depleted transplantation in children. TCRdb re-called the PCR reads with MiXCR, one entry per CDR3 protein. The table lists approximately 1,000,000 distinct CDR3 sequences, about 31% of them singletons. The specimen was PBMCs, mostly from graft donor cells, collected 360 days after TCRalphabeta/CD19-depleted stem cell transplant. Source of these receptors: a boy younger than two who had a stem cell transplant for SCID, so the T cells may come from the graft donor. Each CDR3 is given with its conserved first and last residue. A D gene is named only where the DNA matches it firmly. Size tells how often a clone was seen (once, few, many) or the class of an expanded clone, and some rows leave it out.

CDR3 length | clone size | J gene | D gene | V gene | CDR3 DNA | CDR3 protein
16 | - | TRBJ2-2 | TRBD1 | TRBV5-1 | TGCGCCAGCAGGCCCCGAGGAGGGACAGGGTCCGGGGAGCTGTTTTTT | CASRPRGGTGSGELFF
13 | few | TRBJ2-1 | TRBD2 | TRBV20-1 | TGCAGTGCTCCGGGACTAGGGCGGAATGAGCAGTTCTTC | CSAPGLGRNEQFF
15 | - | TRBJ1-1 | - | TRBV5-1 | TGCGCCAGCAGCTCCCGACAGGATCTGAACACTGAAGCTTTCTTT | CASSSRQDLNTEAFF
12 | - | TRBJ2-1 | - | TRBV29-1 | TGCAGCGCCCTGCCGGGAGTAAATGAGCAGTTCTTC | CSALPGVNEQFF
14 | - | TRBJ1-4 | TRBD1 | TRBV7-2 | TGTGCCAGCAGGACGGGACAGCCGAATGAAAAACTGTTTTTT | CASRTGQPNEKLFF
12 | many | TRBJ2-5 | - | TRBV6-5 | TGTGCCAGCAGTAGGGTAAAAGAGACCCAGTACTTC | CASSRVKETQYF
16 | - | TRBJ2-1 | TRBD2 | TRBV5-1 | TGCGCCAGCAGCTCCTCTAGCGGGGGGGCCTACAATGAGCAGTTCTTC | CASSSSSGGAYNEQFF
15 | few | TRBJ1-5 | - | TRBV15 | TGTGCCACCAGCAGCAGGGATTATAGCAATCAGCCCCAGCATTTT | CATSSRDYSNQPQHF
15 | - | TRBJ2-7 | - | TRBV27 | TGTGCCAGCAGTTTAGTCCCAACACCGGGCTACGAGCAGTACTTC | CASSLVPTPGYEQYF
14 | few | TRBJ2-7 | TRBD1 | TRBV7-9 | TGTGCCAGCAGCTCAGTCGGGACAGCCTACGAGCAGTACTTC | CASSSVGTAYEQYF
18 | - | TRBJ1-4 | - | TRBV6-5 | TGTGCCAGCAGTTACTCGCTCCACCTCGGACTGAGTAATGAAAAACTGTTTTTT | CASSYSLHLGLSNEKLFF
17 | - | TRBJ1-1 | - | TRBV5-1 | TGCGCCAGCAGCCGTTGGACGCGGCCCTATAAGGGGACTGAAGCTTTCTTT | CASSRWTRPYKGTEAFF
15 | - | TRBJ2-7 | - | TRBV15 | TGTGCCACCAGCAGAGGTAATCCAACCACCTACGAGCAGTACTTC | CATSRGNPTTYEQYF
14 | - | TRBJ2-7 | TRBD1 | TRBV6-2/TRBV6-3 | TGTGCCAGCAGTTACGAGGACAGGTCTGACGAGCAGTACTTC | CASSYEDRSDEQYF
14 | many | TRBJ2-2 | - | TRBV5-1 | TGCGCCAGCAGCGACTACCCGAACACCGGGGAGCTGTTTTTT | CASSDYPNTGELFF
12 | many | TRBJ1-2 | - | TRBV6-5 | TGTGCCAGCAGTTACAGGGGCTATGGCTACACCTTC | CASSYRGYGYTF
14 | - | TRBJ2-7 | - | TRBV20-1 | TGCAGTGCTAATGACAGGAGGTCGTCCTACGAGCAGTACTTC | CSANDRRSSYEQYF
15 | many | TRBJ2-7 | TRBD2 | TRBV12-3/TRBV12-4 | TGTGCCAGCTCACCACTAGCGGGGGGGTCCTACGAGCAGTACTTC | CASSPLAGGSYEQYF
13 | - | TRBJ2-3 | - | TRBV10-3 | TGTGCCATCAGTGATGGGCACTCAGATACGCAGTATTTT | CAISDGHSDTQYF
13 | - | TRBJ1-1 | - | TRBV14 | TGTGCCAACAGCTTGACAGGTTTTACTGAAGCTTTCTTT | CANSLTGFTEAFF
14 | few | TRBJ2-2 | TRBD2 | TRBV29-1 | TGCAGCGCCCGACTAGCGACAAACACCGGGGAGCTGTTTTTT | CSARLATNTGELFF
13 | - | TRBJ1-2 | - | TRBV20-1 | TGCAGTGCTAGAGATAACGGATTGGATGGCTACACCTTC | CSARDNGLDGYTF
16 | few | TRBJ2-1 | - | TRBV27 | TGTGCCAGCTCACCCAGAGGGACAATCAATTACAATGAGCAGTTCTTC | CASSPRGTINYNEQFF
15 | - | TRBJ1-1 | - | TRBV5-1 | TGCGCCAGCAGCTTGGGGGGGTACCTCTCCACTGAAGCTTTCTTT | CASSLGGYLSTEAFF
15 | few | TRBJ2-6 | - | TRBV5-6 | TGTGCCAGCAGCGTAACAGGGCCTGGGGCCAACGTCCTGACTTTC | CASSVTGPGANVLTF
12 | few | TRBJ1-2 | - | TRBV3-1 | TGTGCCAGCAGCCAAGTCCGTGGGGGCTACACCTTC | CASSQVRGGYTF